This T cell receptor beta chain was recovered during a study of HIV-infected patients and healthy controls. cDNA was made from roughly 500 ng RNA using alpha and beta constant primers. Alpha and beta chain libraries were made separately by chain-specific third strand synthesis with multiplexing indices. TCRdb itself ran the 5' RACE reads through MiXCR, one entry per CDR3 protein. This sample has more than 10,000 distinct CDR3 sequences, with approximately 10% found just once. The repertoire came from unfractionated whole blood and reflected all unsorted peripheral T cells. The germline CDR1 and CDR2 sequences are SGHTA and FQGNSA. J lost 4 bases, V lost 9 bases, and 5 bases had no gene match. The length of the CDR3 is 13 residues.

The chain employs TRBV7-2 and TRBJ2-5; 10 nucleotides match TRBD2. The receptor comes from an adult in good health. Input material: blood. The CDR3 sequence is CASQRGGGETQYF. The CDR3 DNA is TGTGCCAGTCAGCGGGGGGGAGGAGAGACCCAGTACTTC. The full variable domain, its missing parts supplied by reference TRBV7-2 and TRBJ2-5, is GAGVSQSPSNKVTEKGKDVELRCDPISGHTALYWYRQSLGQGLEFLIYFQGNSAPDKSGLPSDRFSAERTGGSVSTLTIQRTQQEDSAVYLCASQRGGGETQYFGPGTRLLVL.